This T cell receptor (beta chain) was documented in a study of regulatory T cells in long-lasting Graves disease. The time point: newly diagnosed GD, antithyroid drugs for less than 3 months. From PBMCs, RNA was extracted and then used to make the TCR library. According to the study, TCR beta libraries were built with iRepertoire HTBI primers and CDR3-region Arm-PCR. TCRdb reanalysed the multiplex PCR reads using MiXCR and keeps one entry per CDR3 protein. The sample has 450,000 to 600,000 distinct CDR3 sequences; about 17% are singletons. This clonotype was detected a few times. The same data also went into a second study, on T cells in Graves' hyperthyroidism and ophthalmopathy.

This TCR was recovered from a man aged 35-49 years with Graves disease. Specimen: peripheral blood mononuclear cells (PBMCs), collected at new diagnosis, from a patient treated with antithyroid drugs.

The CDR3 reads CASSQDRQANTEAFF. The CDR3 nucleotides read TGTGCCAGCAGCCAAGATCGGCAGGCGAACACTGAAGCTTTCTTT. V is TRBV4-2 and J is TRBJ1-1; D call uncertain. CDR1 is LGHNA, CDR2 YNFKEQ, per germline. CDR3 length equals 15 residues. V lost 0 bases to trimming and J lost 1 base, with 9 bases between them.